This passage covers 17 T cell receptor beta chains from one sample sequenced in a study of cytomegalovirus exposure and HLA in healthy donors (TCRdb year 2017). Receptor amplification or capture employed the immunoSEQ multiplex PCR assay. TCRdb's version of the immuneACCESS table is confined to in-frame rearrangements and falls short of the full clone set. An unresolved V gene accounts for under half of the shortfall where checked; the remainder is of unknown origin. For this sample there are approximately 73,000 clones; 95% appear just once. The ten largest clones add up to over 3% of the sample. What was sequenced was PBMCs. These receptors all come from a man in his late teens or twenties in good health and CMV-seronegative.

The CDR3 DNA is TGTGCCAGCAGTTTTCCTCAGGGGTCCTACAATGAGCAGTTCTTC. Translated, it gives CASSFPQGSYNEQFF. The chain recombines TRBV28 with TRBJ2-1; D is possibly TRBD1 (6 bases). V shed 3 bases and J shed 1 base, with 10 bases lying between them. The CDR3 runs to 15 residues. Germline CDR1 reads MDHEN; CDR2 reads SYDVKM.

The chain employs TRBV6-1 and TRBJ1-1; no definite D call. Germline V lookup: CDR1 MNHNS, CDR2 SASEGT. Trimming removed 6 bases from V and 3 bases from J, with 14 bases in between. The CDR3 loop spans 14 amino acids. The DNA of the CDR3 is TGTGCCAGCAGGTTCGTGGGAGTGGACACTGAAGCTTTCTTT. Translated, it gives CASRFVGVDTEAFF.

The J gene is TRBJ2-7, the V gene TRBV19; tentative D call: TRBD1 (6 bases). Germline V CDR1 and CDR2: LNHDA, SQIVND (reference sequence). Trimming cost V 5 bases and J 0 bases, with 14 bases left between them. There are 15 residues in the CDR3. The CDR3 nucleotides read TGTGCCAGTAGTGTACTAGGGGGTCCCTCCTACGAGCAGTACTTC. This translates into CASSVLGGPSYEQYF.

The chain couples TRBV25-1 to TRBJ2-1, with 8 bases fitting TRBD1. The CDR3 covers 13 residues. Trimming at V came to 7 bases and at J to 12 bases, leaving 11 bases not matched to a gene. Looked up from germline, CDR1 is MGHDK and CDR2 is SYGVNS. CDR3 residues: CASKRQGSPPQFF. The CDR3 nucleotides read TGTGCCAGCAAGCGACAGGGGTCGCCCCCGCAGTTCTTC.

The rearrangement links TRBV4-3 to TRBJ2-7, with D uncertain. Germline CDR1 is LGHNA and CDR2 is YSLEER. The V gene lost 1 base and the J gene lost 2 bases, with 15 bases spanning the gap. The CDR3 totals 16 residues. The CDR3 sequence: CASSQGSPGQAYEQYF. CDR3 bases: TGCGCCAGCAGCCAAGGGTCCCCAGGCCAGGCCTACGAGCAGTACTTC.

V usage is TRBV11-2 and J usage is TRBJ2-7; 7 nucleotides line up with TRBD1. The CDR3 runs to 15 residues. Trimming took 1 base from V and 4 from J; bases not matched to a gene: 7. Germline lookup yields CDR1 SGHAT and CDR2 FQNNGV. The CDR3 sequence is CASSLGGRGKYEQYF. The DNA for the CDR3 is TGTGCCAGCAGCTTAGGGGGCAGGGGGAAATACGAGCAGTACTTC. Looking up the rest from reference TRBV11-2 and TRBJ2-7 gives the full variable domain: EAGVAQSPRYKIIEKRQSVAFWCNPISGHATLYWYQQILGQGPKLLIQFQNNGVVDDSQLPKDRFSAERLKGVDSTLKIQPAKLEDSAVYLCASSLGGRGKYEQYFGPGTRLTVT.

The chain employs TRBV4-3 and TRBJ1-1, with D unclear. Between the trimmed V and J ends, which lost 5 bases and 5 bases, there was a span of 15 bases. Germline CDR1 is LGHNA and CDR2 is YSLEER. This CDR3 spans 14 amino acids. The CDR3 region has the DNA TGCGCCAGCAGCTCAGGCTCTACGGGGACTGAAGCTTTCTTT. The encoded protein is CASSSGSTGTEAFF.

This chain connects TRBV27 to TRBJ1-5; tentative D call: TRBD1 (6 bases). With 5 bases removed from V and 4 bases from J, the gap between germline ends came to 12 bases. Germline CDR1 reads MNHEY; CDR2 reads SMNVEV (reference sequence). The CDR3 consists of 14 residues. DNA of the CDR3: TGTGCCAGCAGTCTTTCAGGACAGAATCAGCCCCAGCATTTT. Its protein product is CASSLSGQNQPQHF.

V gene TRBV30 combines with J gene TRBJ2-3; D possibly corresponds to TRBD1 (6 bases). This CDR3 region has 13 residues. V shed 4 bases and J shed 3 bases, with 11 bases lying between them. Per germline, CDR1 GTSNPN and CDR2 SVGIG (reference sequence). The CDR3 DNA is TGTGCCTGGACGGACAGTCGGACAGATACGCAGTATTTT. Its protein product is CAWTDSRTDTQYF.

The chain uses TRBV18 and TRBJ2-3, with 11 bases matching TRBD1. Germline V gene data show CDR1 as KGHSH and CDR2 as LQKENI. The V gene end was trimmed by 1 base and the J gene end by 5 bases; junction bases not matched to a gene: 8. The CDR3 has 17 residues. CDR3 sequence (DNA): TGTGCCAGCTCACCACTCTCCGGACAGGGGGCAGGAGATACGCAGTATTTT. Translation: CASSPLSGQGAGDTQYF.

To note about this clone: The sample has other DNA sequences that encode this CDR3 too. The chain uses TRBV7-2 and TRBJ1-2, with D possibly matching TRBD1 (5 bases). This CDR3 is 10 amino acids long. CDR1 is SGHTA and CDR2 is FQGNSA in the germline V gene. V lost 11 bases and J lost 3, with 7 bases in between. The CDR3 protein is CAGQDYGYTF. The CDR3 coding sequence is TGTGCCGGACAAGACTATGGCTACACCTTC.

V usage is TRBV6-6 and J usage is TRBJ1-2; D unresolved. The CDR3 runs 16 residues. V was shortened by 7 bases and J by 5 bases, with 23 bases between the two germline ends. CDR1 and CDR2 (germline): MNHNY, SVGAGI (reference sequence). CDR3 coding DNA: TGTGCCAGCACCAGGCACACCGCGCAATCCCCATATGGCTACACCTTC. Translating gives CASTRHTAQSPYGYTF.

The CDR3 protein is CASSERRRDGNTIYF. Written as DNA, the CDR3 is TGTGCCAGCAGTGAACGTCGCAGGGATGGAAACACCATATATTTT. This rearrangement joins TRBV2 to TRBJ1-3; a possible D gene is TRBD1 (5 bases). CDR3 length equals 15 residues. Germline CDR1 and CDR2: SNHLY and FYNNEI. Trimming removed 2 bases from V and 3 bases from J, with 11 bases in between.

The chain recombines TRBV19 with TRBJ1-2; 8 bases agree with TRBD1. Germline V lookup: CDR1 LNHDA, CDR2 SQIVND (reference sequence). With 5 bases clipped from V and 2 bases from J, the junction kept 10 bases outside the gene matches. The CDR3 consists of 16 residues. CDR3 residues: CASSFLDRGANYGYTF. For the CDR3, the DNA is TGTGCCAGTAGTTTCCTAGACAGGGGAGCGAACTATGGCTACACCTTC.

The chain links TRBV2 to TRBJ1-4; tentative D call: TRBD1 (5 bases). This CDR3 region has 15 residues. Germline assignment: CDR1 SNHLY and CDR2 FYNNEI. V gave up 2 bases and J gave up 7 bases, with 14 bases separating them. This chain's CDR3 is CASSEIGQGLEKLFF. Written as DNA, the CDR3 is TGTGCCAGCAGTGAAATAGGGCAGGGCCTTGAAAAACTGTTTTTT.

The V gene is TRBV19, the J gene TRBJ1-2; 8 bases match TRBD1. Germline CDR1 is LNHDA and CDR2 is SQIVND (reference sequence). Trimming cost V 7 bases and J 4 bases; bases outside gene matches: 14. This CDR3 is built from 16 residues. Here the CDR3 reads CASTPLDRAGTYGYTF. The CDR3 nucleotides read TGTGCCAGTACTCCGCTGGACAGGGCCGGTACCTATGGCTACACCTTC. The complete variable domain, with remaining parts taken from reference TRBV19 and TRBJ1-2, reads DGGITQSPKYLFRKEGQNVTLSCEQNLNHDAMYWYRQDPGQGLRLIYYSQIVNDFQKGDIAEGYSVSREKKESFPLTVTSAQKNPTAFYLCASTPLDRAGTYGYTFGSGTRLTVV.

This chain uses TRBV7-9 with TRBJ1-2, with D possibly TRBD1 on 5 matching bases. The CDR3 length is 15 residues. CDR1 is SEHNR and CDR2 is FQNEAQ in the germline V gene (reference sequence). The V and J ends lost 8 bases and 0 bases respectively, with 16 bases between them. Written as DNA, the CDR3 is TGTGCCAGCGAGAACGCTGGACAAGCTAACTATGGCTACACCTTC. It translates to CASENAGQANYGYTF. Full variable domain (remainder filled in from reference TRBV7-9 and TRBJ1-2): DTGVSQNPRHKITKRGQNVTFRCDPISEHNRLYWYRQTLGQGPEFLTYFQNEAQLEKSRLLSDRFSAERPKGSFSTLEIQRTEQGDSAMYLCASENAGQANYGYTFGSGTRLTVV.